The source of this T cell receptor beta chain is a study of T cell repertoires in cytomegalovirus infection. About the research overall: HLA-B-restricted CMV epitopes that are well studied were used alongside recently identified HLA-C-restricted ones. It was the public TCR beta signatures that indicated both CMV infection and matching HLA type.

Between the trimmed V and J ends, which lost 5 bases and 3 bases, there was a span of 17 bases. Germline values: CDR1 MNHNY, CDR2 SVGAGI (reference sequence). The CDR3 consists of 15 residues. Each CDR3 protein is one row after TCRdb ran MiXCR on the reads. The sample has fewer than 850,000 distinct CDR3 sequences, approximately 32% seen once. A remark on this clonotype: Its antigen is not identified. A much larger clone lies a single base off, so this may be a read error.

This TCR came from a human donor in good health (CMV status not recorded). Some clones in this sample may be carry-over from other donors' samples. The V gene is TRBV6-6, the J gene TRBJ2-7; possibly TRBD2 for D (5 bases). The sequencing here drew on cultured CD8+ T cells from PBMCs, taken from culture after CMV antigen stimulation. CDR3 bases: TGTGCCAGCAGTGGCTCGGGGAGTGCCCTCTACGAGCAGTACTTC. As protein: CASSGSGSALYEQYF.